This TCR beta chain appears in the sequencing data of a study of monozygotic twins with inflammatory bowel disease. Study-wide results and caveats: Patients with IBD had less TCRbeta diversity (inverse Simpson) than their healthy co-twins.

Germline V gene data show CDR1 as SGHDN and CDR2 as FVKESK. The CDR3 has 12 amino acids. Every TCR library consumed around 4,000 ng of total RNA. Each sample had eight separate cDNA synthesis reactions. Amplification used two nested PCRs: about 17 cycles, then 9 cycles, on TCRalpha/TCRbeta cDNA. TCRdb reanalyzed the 5' RACE reads and collapses them to one entry per CDR3 protein, without DNA. In all, the sample yields around 410,000 distinct CDR3 sequences. Remarks on this clonotype: The target antigen is unknown.

This TCR was sampled from a human donor with ulcerative colitis or Crohn's disease, or a healthy co-twin of an affected twin (not recorded which). J is TRBJ1-1 and V is TRBV14; the D gene TCRdb calls, TRBD1, cannot be checked with no DNA. Sample: blood. CDR3 residues: CASGQLSTEAFF.